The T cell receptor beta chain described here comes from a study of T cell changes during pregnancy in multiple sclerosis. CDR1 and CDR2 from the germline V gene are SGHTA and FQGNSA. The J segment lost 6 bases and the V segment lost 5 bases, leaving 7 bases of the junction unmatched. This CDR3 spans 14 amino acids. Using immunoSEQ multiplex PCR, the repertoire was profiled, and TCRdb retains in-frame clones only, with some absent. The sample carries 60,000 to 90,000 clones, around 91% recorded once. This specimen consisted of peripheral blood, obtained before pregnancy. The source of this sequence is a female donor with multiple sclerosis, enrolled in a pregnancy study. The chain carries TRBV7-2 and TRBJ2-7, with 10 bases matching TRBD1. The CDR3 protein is CASSTRQGAAEQYF. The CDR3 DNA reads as TGTGCCAGCAGCACGAGACAGGGGGCGGCCGAGCAGTACTTC.